This TCR beta chain was sequenced in a study of CD8 T cells in Susac syndrome. Broader study findings: The authors acknowledged that their TCR sequencing and HLA analysis involved a relatively small number of individuals.

About this clonotype itself: Its antigen is unknown.

The CDR3 runs to 16 residues. V shed 1 base, J shed 3 bases, and the junction held 6 bases outside the gene matches. The germline V gene encodes CDR1 LGHNA and CDR2 YNFKEQ. Sequencing targeted TCR beta in T cells from blood (CD8+ and CD4+). In contrast to the negatively isolated CD8+ and CD4+ T cells, TEMRA cells were FACS-enriched. Reverse transcription of roughly 0.5 to 1 ug RNA used random hexamers. Across 54 Vbeta and 13 Jbeta, immunoSEQ multiplex PCR amplified TCR beta CDR3. Each CDR3 protein is one row after TCRdb ran MiXCR on the immunoSEQ multiplex PCR reads. Among 100,000 to 150,000 distinct CDR3 sequences listed, 90% to 95% were seen once.

The sample consisted of CD4+ T cells from PBMCs. The sequence came from a human donor in good health. This chain links TRBV4-2 with TRBJ1-3; 7 bases fit TRBD1. The CDR3 loop is CASSQVAPGGGNTIYF. The CDR3 nucleotides are TGTGCCAGCAGCCAAGTCGCTCCAGGGGGTGGAAACACCATATATTTT.